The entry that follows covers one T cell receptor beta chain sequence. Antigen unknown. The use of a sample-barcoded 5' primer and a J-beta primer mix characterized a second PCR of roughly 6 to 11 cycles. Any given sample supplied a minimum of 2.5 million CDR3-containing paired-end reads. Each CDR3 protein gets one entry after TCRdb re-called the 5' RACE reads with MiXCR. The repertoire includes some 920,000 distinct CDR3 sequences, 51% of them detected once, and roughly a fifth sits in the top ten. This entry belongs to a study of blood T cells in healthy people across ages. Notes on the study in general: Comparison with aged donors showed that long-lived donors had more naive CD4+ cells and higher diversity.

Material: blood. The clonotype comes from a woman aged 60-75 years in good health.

CDR3 sequence reads: CASSLGLAAYNQETQYF. The CDR3 DNA sequence: TGTGCCAGCAGCTTGGGGTTGGCGGCATACAATCAAGAGACCCAGTACTTC. J is TRBJ2-5 and V is TRBV5-5; D remains ambiguous. CDR1 and CDR2 from the germline V gene are SGHKS and YYEKEE (reference sequence). V was pared by 0 bases and J by 2 bases, with 17 bases between. The CDR3 is 17 amino acids.